This record covers a single T cell receptor (beta chain). Its antigen is as yet unknown. This sample was included in a study of T cell clones after liver transplantation. Overall study: Draws occurred before transplant, before withdrawal, and after complete or failed withdrawal.

Between the trimmed V and J ends, which lost 7 bases and 7 bases, there was a span of 20 bases. Germline CDR1 and CDR2: MDHEN and SYDVKM. This CDR3 is 14 amino acids long. Findings of the study overall: Post-transplant time points were not standardized, so conclusions are preliminary.

This table comes from immunoSEQ multiplex PCR, and its TCRdb copy is limited to in-frame clones, with some not included. The table shows approximately 22,000 clones, with 85% to 95% occurring only once. This sequence originates from a human patient who received a liver transplant. Some of the T cells might come from the graft donor. Source: CD8+ T cells from blood, taken approximately 26 months after liver transplant. This rearrangement joins TRBV28 to TRBJ2-7, with a possible D match to TRBD2 (5 bases). In DNA, the CDR3 is TGTGCCAGCACGAGGGTGATGGGCCCTTTAGAGCAGTACTTC. Translating it yields CASTRVMGPLEQYF.